This TCR beta chain was captured by sequencing in a study of blood T cell repertoires in COVID-19. Germline loops: CDR1 MGHRA, CDR2 YSYEKL. The CDR3 sequence is 16 residues long. The method was immunoSEQ multiplex PCR; TCRdb's version includes in-frame clones alone and lacks a portion of them. The table lists under 300,000 clones, roughly nine tenths of them singletons. Points on this clone: One end of the junction does not line up with germline, which may come from a read error.

This receptor was taken from a woman younger than 45 with COVID-19, enrolled during active disease. The rearrangement uses TRBV4-1 and TRBJ2-7; weak D call: TRBD2 (5 bases). The sample taken for sequencing was peripheral blood. Here the CDR3 DNA reads TGCGCCAGCAGCCAAGACATAGAGGAAGGGAGCTACGAGCAGCACTTC. Translated, it gives CASSQDIEEGSYEQHF.